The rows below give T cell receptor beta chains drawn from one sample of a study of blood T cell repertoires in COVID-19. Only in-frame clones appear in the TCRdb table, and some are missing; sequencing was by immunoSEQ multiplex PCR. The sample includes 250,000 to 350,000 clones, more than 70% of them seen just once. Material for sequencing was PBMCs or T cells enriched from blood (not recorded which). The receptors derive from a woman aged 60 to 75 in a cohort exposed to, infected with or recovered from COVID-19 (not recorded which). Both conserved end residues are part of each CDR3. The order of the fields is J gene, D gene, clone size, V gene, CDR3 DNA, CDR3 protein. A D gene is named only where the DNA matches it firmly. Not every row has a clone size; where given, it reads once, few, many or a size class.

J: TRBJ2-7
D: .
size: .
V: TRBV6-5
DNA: TGTGCCAGCAGTTACTTTTCGAGAAATAGCTACGAGCAGTACTTC
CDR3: CASSYFSRNSYEQYF

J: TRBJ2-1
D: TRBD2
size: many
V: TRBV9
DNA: TGTGCCAGCAGCCCCTACCCCGGTGCGGGAGGGATGGCGAATGAGCAGTTCTTC
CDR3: CASSPYPGAGGMANEQFF

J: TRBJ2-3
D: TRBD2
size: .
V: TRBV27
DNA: TGTGCCAGCAGTTTAGGAGCGGGAGGGGATACGCAGTATTTT
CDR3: CASSLGAGGDTQYF

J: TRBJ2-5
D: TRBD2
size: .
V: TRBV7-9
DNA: TGTGCCAGCAGCTCTTTCAGGGTTTTAGCGGGAGGGGAGACCCAGTACTTC
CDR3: CASSSFRVLAGGETQYF

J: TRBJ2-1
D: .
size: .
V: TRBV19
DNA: TGTGCCAGTACCCCCCGGTCTGTGAGCTCCTACAATGAGCAGTTCTTC
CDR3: CASTPRSVSSYNEQFF

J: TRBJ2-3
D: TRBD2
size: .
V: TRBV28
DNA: TGTGTGGCTAGCGGATACATAGGACCAGATACGCAGTATTTT
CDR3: CVASGYIGPDTQYF

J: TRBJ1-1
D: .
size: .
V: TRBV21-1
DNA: TGTGCCAGCAGCACCCTCGGAGGGACTGGTGGGCTAATGAACACTGAAGCTTTCTTT
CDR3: CASSTLGGTGGLMNTEAFF

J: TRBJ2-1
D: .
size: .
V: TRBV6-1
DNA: TGTGCCAGCAGTGAAGTCTGGGCGGGGACCCCCAATGAGCAGTTCTTC
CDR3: CASSEVWAGTPNEQFF

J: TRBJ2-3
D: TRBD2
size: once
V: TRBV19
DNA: TGTGCCAGTAGCACGGGACTAGCGGGTACGCAGTATTTT
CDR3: CASSTGLAGTQYF

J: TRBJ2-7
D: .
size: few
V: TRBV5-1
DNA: TGCGCCAGCAGAAGGGGAGACGGGAGCGGCTACGAGCAGTACTTC
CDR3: CASRRGDGSGYEQYF

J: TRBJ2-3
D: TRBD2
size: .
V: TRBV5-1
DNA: TGCGCCAGCAGCCTCTTCTCACTAGCGGGAAGCACAGATACGCAGTATTTT
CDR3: CASSLFSLAGSTDTQYF

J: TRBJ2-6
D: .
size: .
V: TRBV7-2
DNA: TGTGCCAGCAGCTTAGGTGGACTCTGGTCTGGGGCCAACGTCCTGACTTTC
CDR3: CASSLGGLWSGANVLTF

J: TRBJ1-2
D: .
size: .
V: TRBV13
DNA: TGTGCCAGCAGCTTGACAGATTACTATGGCTACACCTTC
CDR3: CASSLTDYYGYTF

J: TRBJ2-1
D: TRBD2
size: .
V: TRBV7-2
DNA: TGTGCCAGCAGCCCGGGACTAGCGGGAGTGAATGAGCAGTTCTTC
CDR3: CASSPGLAGVNEQFF

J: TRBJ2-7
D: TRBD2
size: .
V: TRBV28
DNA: TGTGCCAGCCGGGCCGGGACTAGCTCCTACGAGCAGTACTTC
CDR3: CASRAGTSSYEQYF